This is a list of T cell receptor beta chains from one sample in a study of blood T cell repertoires in COVID-19. The repertoire was sequenced with immunoSEQ multiplex PCR; TCRdb's copy has only in-frame clones and lacks some. The sample lists tens of thousands of clones; about 87% were seen once. The sample taken for sequencing was peripheral blood. These TCRs come from a woman in her 70s with acute or convalescent COVID-19. Both conserved end residues are part of each CDR3. The D gene is left open where the match is weak. Expanded clones get a size class; other rows say once, few or many, or leave the size out.

. TRBJ2-1 TRBV19 . TGTGCCAGTAGTATGCTAGCGAGCCCCTACAATGAGCAGTTCTTC CASSMLASPYNEQFF
TRBD1 TRBJ1-1 TRBV5-6 once TGTGCCAGCAGCTTGCGAACCGGGACAGGGGGGACTGAAGCTTTCTTT CASSLRTGTGGTEAFF
. TRBJ1-5 TRBV27 . TGTGCCAGCAGTTTTCCAGGGCCGAATCAGCCCCAGCATTTT CASSFPGPNQPQHF
TRBD2 TRBJ2-1 TRBV9 . TGTGCCAGCAGCGTAGCGTCTAGCGGGCGCAATGAGCAGTTCTTC CASSVASSGRNEQFF
TRBD1 TRBJ1-2 TRBV5-6 . TGTGCCAGCAGCTGGGACAGGGGTTATGGCTACACCTTC CASSWDRGYGYTF
. TRBJ1-1 TRBV7-3 once TGTGCCAGCAGCCCCGACCCGACTGTGTTTACTGAAGCTTTCTTT CASSPDPTVFTEAFF
. TRBJ1-4 TRBV28 once TGTGCCAGCAGTCCTACAGGATTAACTAATGAAAAACTGTTTTTT CASSPTGLTNEKLFF
TRBD1 TRBJ1-6 TRBV19 . TGTGCCAAAATGGGACAGAAGAATTCACCCCTCCACTTT CAKMGQKNSPLHF
. TRBJ1-4 TRBV7-9 . TGTGCCAGCAGCTTCTACGGGACAAGTGGTGAAAAACTGTTTTTT CASSFYGTSGEKLFF
. TRBJ2-1 TRBV14 . TGTGCCAGCAGCCAACTGGGGGGTGGTAATGAGCAGTTCTTC CASSQLGGGNEQFF
. TRBJ1-2 TRBV7-9 . TGTGCCAGCAGCTTACCGGGGGATAGGTCCTATGGCTACACCTTC CASSLPGDRSYGYTF
TRBD2 TRBJ2-1 TRBV6-6 . TGTGCCAGCATCTTAGGGCCGGGAGGGGATGAGCAGTTCTTC CASILGPGGDEQFF
. TRBJ2-5 TRBV4-3 . TGCGCCAGCAGCCAAGATGGTCGCCGGGGAGACGAGACCCAGTACTTC CASSQDGRRGDETQYF
. TRBJ2-3 TRBV5-1 . TGCGCCAGCAGCCTAAACTTGCACACGCAGTATTTT CASSLNLHTQYF
. TRBJ2-5 TRBV10-2 . TGCGCCAGCAGTGAGAACGGGGAGACCCAGTACTTC CASSENGETQYF
TRBD1 TRBJ2-3 TRBV19 . TGTGCCACTAAAAGACAGGGGACCACAGATACGCAGTATTTT CATKRQGTTDTQYF
. TRBJ1-3 TRBV5-1 once TGCGCCAGAGCGGGGGCACCGTACACCATATATTTT CARAGAPYTIYF
TRBD1 TRBJ2-1 TRBV29-1 . TGCAGCATCCCGGGACAGACCTACAATGAGCAGTTCTTC CSIPGQTYNEQFF
. TRBJ2-3 TRBV10-3 . TGTGCCATCAGTGACTCGGTTGGGATGGTAGCGGACACAGATACGCAGTATTTT CAISDSVGMVADTDTQYF
TRBD2 TRBJ2-1 TRBV2 . TGTGCCAGCAGTGGGACTAGCGGGGGGCTGCACAATGAGCAGTTCTTC CASSGTSGGLHNEQFF
TRBD2 TRBJ2-5 TRBV7-2 . TGTGCCAGCAGCTTCGGGGGGAATCAAGAGACCCAGTACTTC CASSFGGNQETQYF
. TRBJ2-3 TRBV30 . TGTGCCTGGACCGATAAAAGGGACTTCACAGATACGCAGTATTTT CAWTDKRDFTDTQYF
. TRBJ2-5 TRBV9 . TGTGCCAGCAGCGTAGGGGCCGGGGACCAAGAGACCCAGTACTTC CASSVGAGDQETQYF
. TRBJ2-5 TRBV19 . TGTGCCAGTAGTCTCGACTACCAAGAGACCCAGTACTTC CASSLDYQETQYF
. TRBJ1-3 TRBV5-4 . TGTGCCAGCAACAGGGAGAGCTCTGGAAACACCATATATTTT CASNRESSGNTIYF
TRBD1 TRBJ1-6 TRBV11-3 . TGTGCCAGCAGCTTCGGACAGGGAAATTCACCCCTCCACTTT CASSFGQGNSPLHF
. TRBJ1-5 TRBV18 . TGTGCCAGCTCACCGGACATCGTCAGCAATCAGCCCCAGCATTTT CASSPDIVSNQPQHF
. TRBJ1-6 TRBV18 . TGTGCCAGCTCACCACCCGTGGCGGGCCAGAGGAATTCACCCCTCCACTTT CASSPPVAGQRNSPLHF
TRBD2 TRBJ2-3 TRBV3-1/TRBV3-2 . TGTGCCAGCAGCCAAGAGACTAGCGGACCCACAGATACGCAGTATTTT CASSQETSGPTDTQYF
TRBD2 TRBJ2-1 TRBV19 . TGTGCCAGTAGTATAGTGGCGGGAGAGAACAATGAGCAGTTCTTC CASSIVAGENNEQFF
. TRBJ1-1 TRBV11-3 . TGTGCCAGCAGCGATCATGACGGGAGAACTGAAGCTTTCTTT CASSDHDGRTEAFF
TRBD1 TRBJ1-1 TRBV28 . TGTGCCAGCAGTTCTCCGACAGGGCTGAACACTGAAGCTTTCTTT CASSSPTGLNTEAFF
TRBD2 TRBJ2-1 TRBV6-5 . TGTGCCAGCAGTTTTAGCGGGCAACACAATGAGCAGTTCTTC CASSFSGQHNEQFF
. TRBJ2-5 TRBV2 . TGTGCCAGCGGGTGGAACAGACAAGAGACCCAGTACTTC CASGWNRQETQYF
. TRBJ2-5 TRBV19 . TGTGCCAGTAGTATAGCCAGGGGAGAGACCCAGTACTTC CASSIARGETQYF
TRBD1 TRBJ2-2 TRBV30 . TGTGCCTGGGCCGGGACAGGGATCACCGGGGAGCTGTTTTTT CAWAGTGITGELFF
TRBD1 TRBJ1-4 TRBV10-3 . TGTGCCATCAGCGGACAGGGAAATGAAAAACTGTTTTTT CAISGQGNEKLFF
. TRBJ1-2 TRBV27 . TGTGCCAGCAGTTTCGGAGTCGATTATGGCTACACCTTC CASSFGVDYGYTF
. TRBJ2-3 TRBV7-2 . TGTGCCAGCAGCTTAGGAGGACTTTACACAGATACGCAGTATTTT CASSLGGLYTDTQYF
. TRBJ1-5 TRBV7-2 once TGTGCCAGCAGCTCGAGAGGTGTTGGGTTCAATCAGCCCCAGCATTTT CASSSRGVGFNQPQHF
. TRBJ1-6 TRBV4-3 medium-sized TGCGCCAGCAGCCAAGATTATGTCTCACCCCTCCACTTT CASSQDYVSPLHF
. TRBJ2-2 TRBV7-3 . TGTGCCAGCAGCATCCGGGACAACCTTAACACCGGGGAGCTGTTTTTT CASSIRDNLNTGELFF
. TRBJ2-5 TRBV18 . TGTGCCAGCTCACCGATGAGAACGGGAGAGACCCAGTACTTC CASSPMRTGETQYF
. TRBJ2-1 TRBV11-3 . TGTGCCAGCAGCTTAGGGGAACTAGAGGGCAATGAGCAGTTCTTC CASSLGELEGNEQFF
TRBD2 TRBJ2-3 TRBV2 . TGTGCCAGCAGTACCCAACGCGGGCTAGCGGGCCCAGATACGCAGTATTTT CASSTQRGLAGPDTQYF
TRBD2 TRBJ2-3 TRBV5-4 . TGTGCCAGCAGCTTACGACTAGCTACAGATACGCAGTATTTT CASSLRLATDTQYF
TRBD1 TRBJ2-5 TRBV7-6 . TGTGCCAGCAGCTTATCCCGGACAGGGCGACAAGAGACCCAGTACTTC CASSLSRTGRQETQYF
. TRBJ2-6 TRBV5-1 . TGCGCCAGCAGCTCCAGGGATGGAGGGGCCAACGTCCTGACTTTC CASSSRDGGANVLTF
TRBD1 TRBJ1-6 TRBV14 . TGTGCCAGCAGCCTAACAGGGGTACGGTCACCCCTCCACTTT CASSLTGVRSPLHF